The present entry profiles one T cell receptor beta chain with its context. Sequenced by immunoSEQ multiplex PCR; TCRdb stores in-frame clones only, minus some. The table includes about 230,000 clones, around 90% detected once. This sample was taken from a study of blood T cell repertoires in COVID-19. This TCR was sampled from a woman aged 18-35 years who had recovered from COVID-19. Sequenced material: peripheral blood.

The CDR3 nucleotides read TGTGCCAGCAGCTCGCAGGTTTTCAACGTCCTGACTTTC. As protein: CASSSQVFNVLTF. The chain uses TRBV13 and TRBJ2-6; D gene ambiguous. Between the trimmed V and J ends, which lost 4 bases and 9 bases, there was a span of 10 bases. There are 13 residues in the CDR3. CDR1 and CDR2 from the germline V gene are PRHDT and FYEKMQ (reference sequence). Based on the CDR3 plus reference TRBV13 and TRBJ2-6, the full variable domain is AAGVIQSPRHLIKEKRETATLKCYPIPRHDTVYWYQQGPGQDPQFLISFYEKMQSDKGSIPDRFSAQQFSDYHSELNMSSLELGDSALYFCASSSQVFNVLTFGAGSRLTVL.